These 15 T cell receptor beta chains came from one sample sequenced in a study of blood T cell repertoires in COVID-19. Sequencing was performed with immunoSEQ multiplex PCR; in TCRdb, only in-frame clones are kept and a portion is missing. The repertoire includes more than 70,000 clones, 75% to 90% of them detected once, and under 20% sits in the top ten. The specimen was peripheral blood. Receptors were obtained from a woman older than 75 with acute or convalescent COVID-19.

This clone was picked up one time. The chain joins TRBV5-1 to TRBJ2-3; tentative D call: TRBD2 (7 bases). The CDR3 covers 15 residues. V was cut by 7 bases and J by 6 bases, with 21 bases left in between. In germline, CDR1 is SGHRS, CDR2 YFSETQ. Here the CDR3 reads CASAARRGRGDTQYF. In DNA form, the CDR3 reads TGCGCCAGCGCGGCCAGGCGGGGGCGCGGGGATACGCAGTATTTT.

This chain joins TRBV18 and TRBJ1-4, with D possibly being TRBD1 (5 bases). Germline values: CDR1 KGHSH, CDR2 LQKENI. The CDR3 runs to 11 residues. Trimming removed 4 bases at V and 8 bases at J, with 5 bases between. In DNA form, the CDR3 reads TGTGCCAGCTCACGGGGCGAAAAACTGTTTTTT. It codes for CASSRGEKLFF. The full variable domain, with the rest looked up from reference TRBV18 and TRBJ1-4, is NAGVMQNPRHLVRRRGQEARLRCSPMKGHSHVYWYRQLPEEGLKFMVYLQKENIIDESGMPKERFSAEFPKEGPSILRIQQVVRGDSAAYFCASSRGEKLFFGSGTQLSVL.

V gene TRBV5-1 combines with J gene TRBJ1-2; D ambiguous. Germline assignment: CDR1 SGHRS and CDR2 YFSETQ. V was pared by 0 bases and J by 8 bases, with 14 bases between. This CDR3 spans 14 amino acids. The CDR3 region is CASSLVPRVEGYTF. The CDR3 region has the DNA TGCGCCAGCAGCTTGGTTCCCCGGGTGGAGGGCTACACCTTC.

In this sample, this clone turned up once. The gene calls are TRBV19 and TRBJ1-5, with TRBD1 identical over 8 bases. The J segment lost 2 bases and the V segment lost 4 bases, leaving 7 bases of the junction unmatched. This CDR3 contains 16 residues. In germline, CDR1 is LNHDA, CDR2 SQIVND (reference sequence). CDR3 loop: CASSTYQGAGNQPQHF. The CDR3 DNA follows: TGTGCCAGTAGTACCTACCAGGGGGCAGGCAATCAGCCCCAGCATTTT.

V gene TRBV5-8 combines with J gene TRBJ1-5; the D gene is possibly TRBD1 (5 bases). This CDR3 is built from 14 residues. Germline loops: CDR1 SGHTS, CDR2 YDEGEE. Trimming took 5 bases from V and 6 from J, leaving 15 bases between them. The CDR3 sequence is CASSRGMGSQPQHF. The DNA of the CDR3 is TGTGCCAGCAGTAGGGGAATGGGGTCTCAGCCCCAGCATTTT.

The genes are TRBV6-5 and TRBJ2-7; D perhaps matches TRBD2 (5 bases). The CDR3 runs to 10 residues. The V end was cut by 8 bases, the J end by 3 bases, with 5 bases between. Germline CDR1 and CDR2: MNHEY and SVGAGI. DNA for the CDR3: TGTGCCAGCGGGAGCTACGAGCAGTACTTC. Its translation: CASGSYEQYF.

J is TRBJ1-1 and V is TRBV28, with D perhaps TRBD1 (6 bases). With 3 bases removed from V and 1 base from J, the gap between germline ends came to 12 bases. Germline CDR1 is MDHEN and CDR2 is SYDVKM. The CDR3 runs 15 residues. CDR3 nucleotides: TGTGCCAGCAGTTTCGGGACAACCGGGAACACTGAAGCTTTCTTT. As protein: CASSFGTTGNTEAFF.

In nucleotides, the CDR3 is TGTGCCAGCAGCTTGTCAGTTAACACTGAAGCTTTCTTT. Protein: CASSLSVNTEAFF. V is TRBV7-3 and J is TRBJ1-1; no firm D call. V was clipped by 3 bases and J by 2 bases, with 7 bases between them. Germline V gene data show CDR1 as SGHTA and CDR2 as FQGTGA. CDR3 length equals 13 residues.

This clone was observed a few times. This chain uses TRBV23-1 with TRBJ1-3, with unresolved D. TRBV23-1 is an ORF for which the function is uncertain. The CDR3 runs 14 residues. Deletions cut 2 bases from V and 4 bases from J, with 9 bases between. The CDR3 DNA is TGCGCCAGCAGTCAAAATATCTCCGGAAACACCATATATTTT. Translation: CASSQNISGNTIYF.

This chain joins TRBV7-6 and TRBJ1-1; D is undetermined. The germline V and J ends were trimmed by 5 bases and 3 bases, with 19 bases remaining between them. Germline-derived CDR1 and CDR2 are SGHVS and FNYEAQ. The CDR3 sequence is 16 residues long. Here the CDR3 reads CASSRRPDHQDTEAFF. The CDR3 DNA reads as TGTGCCAGCAGCCGCCGACCGGATCACCAGGACACTGAAGCTTTCTTT.

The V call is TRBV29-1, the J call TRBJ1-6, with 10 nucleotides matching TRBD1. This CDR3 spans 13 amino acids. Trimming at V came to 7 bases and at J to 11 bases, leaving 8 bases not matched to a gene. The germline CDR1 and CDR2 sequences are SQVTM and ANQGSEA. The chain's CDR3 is CSASTGGEAPLHF. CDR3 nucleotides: TGCAGCGCCTCGACAGGGGGCGAAGCACCCCTCCACTTT.

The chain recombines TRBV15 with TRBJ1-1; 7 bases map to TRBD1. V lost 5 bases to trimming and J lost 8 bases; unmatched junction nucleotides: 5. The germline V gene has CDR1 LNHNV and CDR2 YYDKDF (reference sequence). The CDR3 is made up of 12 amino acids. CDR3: CATSWPGQEAFF. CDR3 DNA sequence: TGTGCCACCAGCTGGCCGGGACAGGAAGCTTTCTTT.

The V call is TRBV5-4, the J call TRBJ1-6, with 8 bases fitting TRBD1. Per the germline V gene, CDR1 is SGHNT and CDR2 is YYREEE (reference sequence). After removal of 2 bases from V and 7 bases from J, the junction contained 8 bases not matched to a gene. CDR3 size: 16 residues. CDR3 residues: CASSFDRGVRNSPLHF. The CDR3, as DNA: TGTGCCAGCAGCTTCGACAGGGGAGTTAGGAATTCACCCCTCCACTTT.

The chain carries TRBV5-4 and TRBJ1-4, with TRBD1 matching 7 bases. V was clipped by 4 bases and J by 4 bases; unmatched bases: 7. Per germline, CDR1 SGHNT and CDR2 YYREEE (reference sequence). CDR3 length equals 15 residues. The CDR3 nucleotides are TGTGCCAGCAGCCCGGACGGGACAGATAATGAAAAACTGTTTTTT. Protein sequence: CASSPDGTDNEKLFF. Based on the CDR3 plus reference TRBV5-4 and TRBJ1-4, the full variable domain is ETGVTQSPTHLIKTRGQQVTLRCSSQSGHNTVSWYQQALGQGPQFIFQYYREEENGRGNFPPRFSGLQFPNYSSELNVNALELDDSALYLCASSPDGTDNEKLFFGSGTQLSVL.

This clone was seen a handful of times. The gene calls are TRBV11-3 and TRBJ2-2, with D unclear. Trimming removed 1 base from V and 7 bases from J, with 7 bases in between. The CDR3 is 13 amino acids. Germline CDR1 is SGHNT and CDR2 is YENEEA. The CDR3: CASSLGRVGELFF. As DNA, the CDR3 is TGTGCCAGCAGCTTAGGCCGGGTCGGGGAGCTGTTTTTT.